A single sample is the source of the 9 T cell receptor beta chains below, sequenced in a study of shared clonotypes between healthy human individuals. Assay used: immunoSEQ multiplex PCR; TCRdb lists only in-frame clones, some missing. The data hold fewer than 1.4 million clones, with 75% to 85% observed a single time. The specimen was memory CD4+ T cells from PBMCs. The sample's subset: CD45RA-negative fraction. These receptors were taken from a man younger than 30 in good health. Some clones in this sample may be carry-over from other donors' samples.

The rearrangement uses TRBV19 and TRBJ2-1; D perhaps matches TRBD2 (6 bases). Per germline, CDR1 LNHDA and CDR2 SQIVND (reference sequence). The CDR3 consists of 15 residues. Trimming removed 6 bases at V and 0 bases at J, with 12 bases between. CDR3 residues: CASSVAVSSYNEQFF. In nucleotides, the CDR3 is TGTGCCAGTAGCGTAGCGGTGAGCTCCTACAATGAGCAGTTCTTC.

The chain couples TRBV28 to TRBJ1-5; D perhaps matches TRBD1 (5 bases). The germline V gene has CDR1 MDHEN and CDR2 SYDVKM. The ends were cut back, 3 bases at V and 13 bases at J, with 22 bases in the middle. This CDR3 comprises 15 residues. The CDR3 nucleotides are TGTGCCAGCAGTTTGGGGGGATTTGATGGAGGGTTTCAGCATTTT. This sequence encodes CASSLGGFDGGFQHF.

This chain uses TRBV19 with TRBJ1-2; D is unresolved. CDR3 length: 12 residues. V lost 3 bases and J 3 bases, leaving 5 bases between the germline ends. From germline, CDR1 is LNHDA and CDR2 SQIVND (reference sequence). The CDR3 sequence: CASSMGHYGYTF. CDR3 coding DNA: TGTGCCAGTAGTATGGGTCACTATGGCTACACCTTC.

This clone occurred a few times. The chain joins TRBV2 to TRBJ2-3; 12 bases line up with TRBD2. The germline V gene encodes CDR1 SNHLY and CDR2 FYNNEI. CDR3 length: 15 amino acids. The junction had 6 bases not matched to a gene; V was cut back by 6 bases and J by 5 bases. The CDR3 sequence: CASRDLAGGVDTQYF. DNA for the CDR3: TGTGCCAGCAGGGACCTAGCGGGAGGGGTAGATACGCAGTATTTT.

This clone was observed at least ten times. The V call is TRBV4-1, the J call TRBJ2-3; no clear D gene. Trimming removed 3 bases at V and 2 bases at J, with 18 bases between. From germline, CDR1 is MGHRA and CDR2 YSYEKL. The CDR3 runs 17 residues. The CDR3 nucleotides read TGCGCCAGCAGCCATCCCATGCGGAGACAAACCACAGATACGCAGTATTTT. This gives the protein CASSHPMRRQTTDTQYF.

This clone is a singleton in its sample. This chain uses TRBV27 with TRBJ2-5; 10 bases align to TRBD2. The J call may be in error: the DNA end matches TRBJ2-7 better. Per the germline V gene, CDR1 is MNHEY and CDR2 is SMNVEV (reference sequence). The CDR3 runs 13 residues. The chain's CDR3 is CASRNSGRREQYF. The DNA for the CDR3 is TGTGCCAGCAGGAATAGCGGGAGGCGCGAGCAGTACTTC.

The rearrangement links TRBV30 to TRBJ2-2; D remains unclear. CDR3 length: 13 amino acids. Trimming shortened V by 5 bases and J by 3 bases, and 10 bases separated the two germline ends. Germline V gene data show CDR1 as GTSNPN and CDR2 as SVGIG (reference sequence). In DNA, the CDR3 is TGTGCCTGGTTAGGGTTGGACACCGGGGAGCTGTTTTTT. Translating gives CAWLGLDTGELFF.

J is TRBJ2-7 and V is TRBV28; 7 nucleotides align to TRBD1. The V gene end was trimmed by 3 bases and the J gene end by 2 bases; junction bases not matched to a gene: 7. CDR1 and CDR2 from the germline V gene are MDHEN and SYDVKM. This CDR3 is 15 amino acids long. CDR3 amino acids: CASSFLDREPYEQYF. The CDR3 nucleotides read TGTGCCAGCAGTTTCCTAGACAGGGAACCCTACGAGCAGTACTTC.

V and J are TRBV10-2 and TRBJ2-7, with 8 nucleotides matching TRBD1. Germline V gene data show CDR1 as WSHSY and CDR2 as SAAADI. The CDR3 totals 13 residues. After removal of 6 bases from V and 4 bases from J, the junction contained 5 bases not matched to a gene. The CDR3 region is CASRWTGSYEQYF. In DNA, the CDR3 is TGCGCCAGCAGGTGGACAGGGAGTTACGAGCAGTACTTC.